The 6 T cell receptor beta chains below come from one sample, sequenced in a study of Graves' ophthalmopathy and Graves' hyperthyroidism. Amplified material comprised TCR beta CDR3 regions derived from RNA transcripts. The first-round RT-PCR employed HTBI primers together with the Qiagen OneStep RT-PCR kit. A multiplex PCR was then performed as the second round. From the multiplex PCR reads, TCRdb called clonotypes with MiXCR, one entry per CDR3 protein. This sample has about 220,000 distinct CDR3 sequences, with about 22% found just once. Sample: peripheral blood. These receptors were taken from a woman aged 45 to 65 with Graves' ophthalmopathy.

CDR3: CASSLGEYTGELFF. In nucleotides, the CDR3 is TGTGCCAGCAGTTTGGGGGAGTACACCGGGGAGCTGTTTTTT. This rearrangement joins TRBV12-3 or TRBV12-4 to TRBJ2-2; either TRBD1 or TRBD2 may fit D (5 bases each). Trimming took off 3 bases at V and 3 bases at J, with 8 bases between the two ends. The CDR3 sequence is 14 residues long.

The chain has TRBV3-1 and TRBJ2-5; TRBD2 aligns across 13 bases. The junction had 3 bases not matched to a gene; V was cut back by 4 bases and J by 4 bases. The CDR3 totals 15 residues. CDR1 and CDR2 from the germline V gene are LGHDT and YNNKEL (reference sequence). CDR3 bases: TGTGCCAGCAGCCCCAGGACTAGCGGGGGAGAGACCCAGTACTTC. Encoded protein: CASSPRTSGGETQYF.

This clonotype was detected ten times or more. This chain uses TRBV27 with TRBJ2-5; tentative D call: TRBD2 (5 bases). The CDR3 sequence is 12 residues long. The V gene's germline CDR1 is MNHEY and CDR2 SMNVEV (reference sequence). Trimming cost V 2 bases and J 5 bases, with 6 bases left between them. The CDR3 here is CASSLPGETQYF. CDR3 in DNA: TGTGCCAGCAGTTTACCGGGGGAGACCCAGTACTTC.

This clonotype was detected ten times or more. V is TRBV6-2 or TRBV6-3 and J is TRBJ1-6, with D possibly being TRBD1 (6 bases). Germline CDR1 is MNHEY and CDR2 is SVGEGT. The CDR3 loop spans 13 amino acids. V lost 4 bases and J 7 bases, leaving 8 bases between the germline ends. The CDR3 loop reads CASSWTVNSPLHF. The CDR3, as DNA: TGTGCCAGCAGTTGGACAGTCAATTCACCCCTCCACTTT.

Ten or more counts support this clonotype. The rearrangement links TRBV24-1 to TRBJ2-2; TRBD1 matches at 10 bases. With V trimmed by 5 bases and J by 5 bases, 10 bases remained unmatched. CDR1 is KGHDR and CDR2 is SFDVKD in the germline V gene. This CDR3 spans 17 amino acids. Here the CDR3 reads CATSAAETGGWTGELFF. CDR3 DNA: TGTGCCACCAGTGCGGCCGAGACAGGGGGCTGGACCGGGGAGCTGTTTTTT.

On this clonotype itself: Compared with germline, one end of the junction differs, possibly owing to a read error. The chain has TRBV7-2 and TRBJ1-6; a possible D gene is TRBD1 (5 bases). Germline-derived CDR1 and CDR2 are SGHTA and FQGNSA. The CDR3 consists of 14 residues. The CDR3 spells CANSPRHGGLPLHF. CDR3 sequence (DNA): TGTGCCAACAGCCCACGACACGGGGGTTTACCCCTCCACTTT. Full variable domain (remainder filled in from reference TRBV7-2 and TRBJ1-6): GAGVSQSPSNKVTEKGKDVELRCDPISGHTALYWYRQSLGQGLEFLIYFQGNSAPDKSGLPSDRFSAERTGGSVSTLTIQRTQQEDSAVYLCANSPRHGGLPLHFGNGTRLTVT.